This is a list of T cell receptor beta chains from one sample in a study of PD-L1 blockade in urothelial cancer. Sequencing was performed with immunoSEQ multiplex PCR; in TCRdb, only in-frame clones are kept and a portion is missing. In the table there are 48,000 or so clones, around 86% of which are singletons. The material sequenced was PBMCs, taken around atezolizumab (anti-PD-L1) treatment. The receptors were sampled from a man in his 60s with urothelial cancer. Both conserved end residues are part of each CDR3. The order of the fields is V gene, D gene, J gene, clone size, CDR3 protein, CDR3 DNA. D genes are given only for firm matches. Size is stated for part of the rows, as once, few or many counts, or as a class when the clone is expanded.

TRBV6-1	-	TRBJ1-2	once	CASSPRRGGYTF	TGTGCCAGCAGCCCCAGGAGGGGAGGGTACACCTTC
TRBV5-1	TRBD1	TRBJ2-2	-	CASSLDRVGTGELFF	TGCGCCAGCAGCTTAGACAGGGTGGGCACCGGGGAGCTGTTTTTT
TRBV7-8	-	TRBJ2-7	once	CASSSGQISYEQYF	TGTGCCAGCAGCAGCGGACAGATCTCCTACGAGCAGTACTTC
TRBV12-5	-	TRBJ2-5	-	CASAPGQETQYF	TGTGCTAGTGCCCCAGGCCAAGAGACCCAGTACTTC
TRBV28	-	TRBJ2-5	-	CASSQTRQSQETQYF	TGTGCCAGCAGTCAGACAAGACAATCGCAAGAGACCCAGTACTTC
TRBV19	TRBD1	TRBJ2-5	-	CASSQTGGLETQYF	TGTGCCAGTAGCCAGACAGGGGGGTTGGAGACCCAGTACTTC
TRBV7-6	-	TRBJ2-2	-	CASSPIADGELFF	TGTGCCAGCAGCCCAATAGCAGACGGGGAGCTGTTTTTT
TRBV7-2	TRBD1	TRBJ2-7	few	CASSSRDRRYEQYF	TGTGCCAGCAGCTCCCGGGACAGACGCTACGAGCAGTACTTC
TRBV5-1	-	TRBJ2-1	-	CASSLASGSYNEQFF	TGCGCCAGCAGCTTGGCCTCGGGTTCCTACAATGAGCAGTTCTTC
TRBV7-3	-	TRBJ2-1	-	CASSLGPGMGEQFF	TGTGCCAGCAGCTTAGGCCCCGGGATGGGTGAGCAGTTCTTC
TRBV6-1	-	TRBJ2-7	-	CASSEPGTLSYEQYF	TGTGCCAGCAGTGAACCAGGAACCCTCTCCTACGAGCAGTACTTC
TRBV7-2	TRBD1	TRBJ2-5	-	CASSLAVQGARTQYF	TGTGCCAGCAGCTTAGCGGTTCAGGGGGCCAGGACCCAGTACTTC
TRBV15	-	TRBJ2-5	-	CATSRVRRGAYQETQYF	TGTGCCACCAGCAGAGTGCGCAGGGGGGCCTACCAAGAGACCCAGTACTTC
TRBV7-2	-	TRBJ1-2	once	CASSAQGFYGYTF	TGTGCCAGCAGCGCCCAGGGGTTCTATGGCTACACCTTC
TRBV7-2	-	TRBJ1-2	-	CASNFPGNYGYTF	TGTGCCAGCAACTTTCCTGGCAACTATGGCTACACCTTC
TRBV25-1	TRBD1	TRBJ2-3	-	CASSRQGVGRTDTQYF	TGTGCCAGCAGCCGCCAGGGGGTCGGGCGCACAGATACGCAGTATTTT
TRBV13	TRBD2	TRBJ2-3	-	CASSSNGLAGALVTDTQYF	TGTGCCAGCAGCTCCAATGGACTAGCGGGGGCGTTAGTTACGGATACGCAGTATTTT
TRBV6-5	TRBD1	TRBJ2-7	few	CASSSRTGQAYEQYF	TGTGCCAGCAGTTCCCGGACAGGGCAAGCCTACGAGCAGTACTTC
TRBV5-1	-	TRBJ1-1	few	CASSSGLLNTEAFF	TGCGCCAGCAGCTCTGGACTGCTGAACACTGAAGCTTTCTTT
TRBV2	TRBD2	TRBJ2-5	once	CASSEVASGAQGTQYF	TGTGCCAGCAGTGAAGTGGCTAGCGGGGCCCAGGGGACCCAGTACTTC
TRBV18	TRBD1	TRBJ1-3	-	CASSSGQQNTIYF	TGTGCCAGCTCGTCGGGACAGCAAAACACCATATATTTT
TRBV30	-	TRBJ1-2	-	CAWSYAGIGYTF	TGTGCCTGGAGTTACGCGGGTATTGGCTACACCTTC
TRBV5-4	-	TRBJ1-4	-	CASSLGGGPGIRDEKLFF	TGTGCCAGCAGCTTGGGAGGGGGTCCTGGGATTAGAGATGAAAAACTGTTTTTT
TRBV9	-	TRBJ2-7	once	CASSHDVNREQYF	TGTGCCAGCAGCCATGATGTAAACAGAGAGCAGTACTTC
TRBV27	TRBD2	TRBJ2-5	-	CASRGTSGGRETQYF	TGTGCCAGCAGGGGGACTAGCGGGGGACGAGAGACCCAGTACTTC
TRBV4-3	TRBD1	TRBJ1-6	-	CASSQSLQGASSPLHF	TGCGCCAGCAGCCAAAGTCTTCAGGGGGCAAGTTCACCCCTCCACTTT
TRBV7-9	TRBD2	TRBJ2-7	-	CASSPRVLAGGGEQYF	TGTGCCAGCAGCCCTAGAGTCCTAGCGGGGGGAGGCGAGCAGTACTTC
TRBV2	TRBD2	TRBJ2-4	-	CASRSTPGTSGGLDKNIQYF	TGTGCCAGCAGGTCCACGCCCGGGACTAGCGGGGGTCTGGACAAAAACATTCAGTACTTC
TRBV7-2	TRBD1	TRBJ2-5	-	CASSTTRTGGTQYF	TGTGCCAGCAGCACAACGAGGACAGGCGGGACCCAGTACTTC
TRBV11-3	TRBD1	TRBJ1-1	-	CASSPKTGVRNTEAFF	TGTGCCAGCAGCCCAAAGACAGGGGTGCGGAACACTGAAGCTTTCTTT
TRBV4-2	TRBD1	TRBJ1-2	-	CASSQQKTGGTYGYTF	TGTGCCAGCAGCCAGCAGAAGACAGGGGGCACCTATGGCTACACCTTC
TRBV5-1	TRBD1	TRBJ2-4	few	CASNTGGSGNIQYF	TGCGCCAGCAACACAGGGGGCTCTGGAAACATTCAGTACTTC
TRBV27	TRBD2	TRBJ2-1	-	CASSPERGLWNEQFF	TGTGCCAGCAGTCCAGAGCGGGGCCTTTGGAATGAGCAGTTCTTC
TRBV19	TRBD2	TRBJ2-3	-	CASTATSGGAGDTQYF	TGTGCCAGTACCGCGACTAGCGGGGGGGCAGGAGATACGCAGTATTTT
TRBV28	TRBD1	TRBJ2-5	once	CASRRDRGPQETQYF	TGTGCCAGCAGACGGGACAGGGGGCCCCAAGAGACCCAGTACTTC
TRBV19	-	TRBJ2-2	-	CATLGGLSTGELFF	TGTGCCACTCTGGGGGGTCTCTCCACCGGGGAGCTGTTTTTT
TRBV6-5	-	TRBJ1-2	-	CASSMDSRSTYGYTF	TGTGCCAGCAGTATGGACAGCCGGAGTACCTATGGCTACACCTTC
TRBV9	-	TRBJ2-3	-	CASSPGLRTDTQYF	TGTGCCAGCAGCCCTGGGCTTCGCACAGATACGCAGTATTTT
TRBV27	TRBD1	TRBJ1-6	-	CASRGSTGISPLHF	TGTGCCAGCAGGGGATCGACAGGGATATCACCCCTCCACTTT
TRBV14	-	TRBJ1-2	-	CASSQAGTLNYGYTF	TGTGCCAGCAGCCAAGCTGGGACACTTAACTATGGCTACACCTTC